Reported below is one T cell receptor (beta chain). Its antigen remains unidentified. Base qualities are missing; no much larger clone stands one base away. Ficoll-Paque density gradient centrifugation was the method used to isolate PBMCs. The sample originates from a study of T-cell memory formation after mild COVID-19 (dated by TCRdb to the early 2020s). For context, the study as a whole: TCR sequence clusters from the two donors were largely donor specific. In two donors, T-cell clones that expanded and contracted after mild COVID-19 were followed by sequencing TCRalpha and TCRbeta repertoires longitudinally. The cohort was made up of two young adult volunteers, one female and one male, who were previously healthy. Here is what the overall study found, with its caveats: Contracting CD4+ clones were found mainly in CM and EM memory subsets, while CD8+ clones were enriched in EMRA. From day 15 to 85, contracting clones showed balanced CD4/CD8 phenotypes, whereas a second wave of clones that expanded from day 15 to 37 leaned towards CD4+. Some responding clones were found in pre-infection memory, which suggests that pre-existing cross-reactive memory T cells took part in the SARS-CoV-2 response. SARS-CoV-2 specificity of the second-wave clones peaking on day 37 was not confirmed. The study included only two mild cases, and larger cohorts that include severe cases with pre-infection samples were judged to be necessary.

At the junction V is shortened by 1 base and J by 5 bases; bases outside the gene matches: 6. The CDR3 runs 15 amino acids, cysteine and phenylalanine included. CDR3 DNA only is kept here, 45 bases in frame from base 1. CDR1 and CDR2, per the germline V gene (reference sequence), are DFQATT and SNEGSKA. Instrument used: Illumina NovaSeq 6000. TCRalpha and TCRbeta cDNA libraries were constructed by 5'RACE with constant-segment primers, with sample barcodes and unique molecular identifiers being introduced. Trizol reagent was used to extract RNA from every sample. Libraries were amplified in two PCR steps, with a second sample barcode and Illumina TruSeq adapters added in the second step. Libraries were sequenced on an Illumina NovaSeq with 2 x 150 bp paired-end reads. Turning to the authors' computational methods: With migec v1.2.7, reads were demultiplexed and then collapsed into UMI-guided consensus sequences. Using mixcr v2.1.11, UMI consensuses were aligned to TRA and TRB V and J templates and then assembled into clonotypes. A clonotype was counted as expanded or contracted only if both edgeR and NoisET called the change significant, with noise models trained on biological replicates. edgeR calls used a false discovery rate-adjusted p below 0.01 and a log2 fold-change threshold of 1. PCA with hierarchical clustering of max-normalized trajectories of the 1000 most abundant clonotypes was used as exploratory dynamics analysis. Separately sequenced CD4+ and CD8+ repertoires were used to assign the CD4 or CD8 phenotype of responding clones. Through fastp at Q25 and MiXCR, TCRdb rebuilt clones from the public reads, retaining in-frame beta chains. Records with the same CDR3 protein are collapsed into one entry carrying the most frequent genes and DNA. The V and J calls were determined by TCRdb, not by the authors. For this sample there are hundreds of thousands of distinct CDR3 sequences; approximately 15% appear just once. The ten largest account for around a fifth of the sample.

This sequence originates from a man aged 18 to 29 who had mild COVID-19 (a few samples of this study predate the infection). The sample titles of this study are shuffled in the database, so cell type and time point are left out; the donor was told from shared clones. Specimen: PBMCs or a T cell subset sorted from them (not recorded which). The chain is made from TRBV20-1 and TRBJ2-3; 10 middle bases align to TRBD1. The CDR3 protein is CSARASDRGGDTQYF. The bases read TGCAGTGCTAGAGCTTCGGACAGGGGGGGAGATACGCAGTATTTT.